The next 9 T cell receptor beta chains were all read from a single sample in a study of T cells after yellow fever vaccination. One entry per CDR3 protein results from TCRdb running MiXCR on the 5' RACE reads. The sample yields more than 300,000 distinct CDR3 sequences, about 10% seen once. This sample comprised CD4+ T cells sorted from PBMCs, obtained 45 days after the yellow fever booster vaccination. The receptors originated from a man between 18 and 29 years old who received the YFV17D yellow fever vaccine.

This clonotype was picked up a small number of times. The CDR3 spells CASSLDGGTGQPQHF. The CDR3 DNA reads as TGCGCCAGCAGCTTGGATGGGGGCACGGGTCAGCCCCAGCATTTT. This sequence joins TRBV5-1 and TRBJ1-5; possibly TRBD1 for D (6 bases). V lost 0 bases and J 6 bases, leaving 13 bases between the germline ends. CDR3 size: 15 residues. Per germline, CDR1 SGHRS and CDR2 YFSETQ.

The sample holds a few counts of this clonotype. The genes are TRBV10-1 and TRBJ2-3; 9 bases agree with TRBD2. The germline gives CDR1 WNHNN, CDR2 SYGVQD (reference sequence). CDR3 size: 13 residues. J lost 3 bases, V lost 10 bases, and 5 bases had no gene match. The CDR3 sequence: CATQAGGTDTQYF. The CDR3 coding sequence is TGCGCCACCCAAGCGGGAGGTACAGATACGCAGTATTTT.

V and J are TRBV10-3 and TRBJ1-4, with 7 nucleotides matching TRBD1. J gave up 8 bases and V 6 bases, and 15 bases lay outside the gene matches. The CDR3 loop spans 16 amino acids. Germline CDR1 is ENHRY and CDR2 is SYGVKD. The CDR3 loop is CAIREGTTGPGEKLFF. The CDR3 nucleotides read TGTGCCATCAGGGAGGGGACGACAGGGCCGGGGGAAAAACTGTTTTTT.

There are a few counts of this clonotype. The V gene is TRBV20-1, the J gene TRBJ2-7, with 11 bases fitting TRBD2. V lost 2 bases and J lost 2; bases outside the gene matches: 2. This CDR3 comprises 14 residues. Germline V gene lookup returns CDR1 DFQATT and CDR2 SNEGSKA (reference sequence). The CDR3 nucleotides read TGCAGTGCTAGACTAGCGGGGGGTACCTACGAGCAGTACTTC. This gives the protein CSARLAGGTYEQYF.

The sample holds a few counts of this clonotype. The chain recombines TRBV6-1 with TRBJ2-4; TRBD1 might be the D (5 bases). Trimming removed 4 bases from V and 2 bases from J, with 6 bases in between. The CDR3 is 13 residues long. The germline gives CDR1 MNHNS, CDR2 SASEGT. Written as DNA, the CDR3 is TGTGCCAGCAGTGGACAGACCAAAAACATTCAGTACTTC. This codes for CASSGQTKNIQYF.

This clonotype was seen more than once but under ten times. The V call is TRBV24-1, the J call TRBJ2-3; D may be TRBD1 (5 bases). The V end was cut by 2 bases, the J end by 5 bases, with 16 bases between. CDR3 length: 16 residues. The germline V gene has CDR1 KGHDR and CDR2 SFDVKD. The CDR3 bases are TGTGCCACCAGTGATTCGACAGTGGGTGTCATAGATACGCAGTATTTT. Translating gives CATSDSTVGVIDTQYF.

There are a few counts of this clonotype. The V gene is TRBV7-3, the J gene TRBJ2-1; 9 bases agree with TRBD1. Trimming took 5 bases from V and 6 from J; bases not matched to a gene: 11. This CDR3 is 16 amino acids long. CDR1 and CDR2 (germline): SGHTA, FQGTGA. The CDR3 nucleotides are TGTGCCAGCAGCGAGATGGGGACAGGGAGTCTCAATGAGCAGTTCTTC. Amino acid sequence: CASSEMGTGSLNEQFF.

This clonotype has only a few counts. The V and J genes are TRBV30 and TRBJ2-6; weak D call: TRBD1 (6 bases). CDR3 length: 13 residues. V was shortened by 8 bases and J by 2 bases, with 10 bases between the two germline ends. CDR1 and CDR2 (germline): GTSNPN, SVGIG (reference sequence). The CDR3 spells CAHRTAGANVLTF. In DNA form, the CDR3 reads TGTGCCCACCGGACAGCTGGGGCCAACGTCCTGACTTTC.

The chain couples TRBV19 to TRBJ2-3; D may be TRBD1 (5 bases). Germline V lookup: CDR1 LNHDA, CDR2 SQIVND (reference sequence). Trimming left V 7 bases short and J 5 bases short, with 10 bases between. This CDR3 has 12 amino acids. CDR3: CASKGIEDTQYF. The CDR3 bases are TGTGCCAGTAAGGGGATAGAAGATACGCAGTATTTT. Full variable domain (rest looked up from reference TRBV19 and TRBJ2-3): DGGITQSPKYLFRKEGQNVTLSCEQNLNHDAMYWYRQDPGQGLRLIYYSQIVNDFQKGDIAEGYSVSREKKESFPLTVTSAQKNPTAFYLCASKGIEDTQYFGPGTRLTVL.